The rows below give T cell receptor beta chains drawn from one sample of a study of control samples from healthy donors and cancer patients. Assay used: immunoSEQ multiplex PCR; TCRdb lists only in-frame clones, some missing. The repertoire has 150,000 to 200,000 clones, roughly 89% of them found once; the top ten carry approximately 1.6%. Material for sequencing was blood. These receptors all stem from a woman aged 25-40 years in good health. Each CDR3 is given with its conserved first and last residue. D genes are given only for firm matches. Only part of the rows carry a size: once, few, many, or a class if the clone is expanded.

clone_size	j_call	d_call	v_call	cdr3_nt	cdr3_aa
-	TRBJ2-3	TRBD2	TRBV9	TGTGCCAGCAGCCCCCCCCGGGCGGGGGGCACAGATACGCAGTATTTT	CASSPPRAGGTDTQYF
-	TRBJ1-3	-	TRBV13	TGTGCCAGCAGCGCTCAGGGTTCTGGAAACACCATATATTTT	CASSAQGSGNTIYF
-	TRBJ1-1	-	TRBV7-9	TGTGCCAGCAGCTTTAGGTACACTGAAGCTTTCTTT	CASSFRYTEAFF
-	TRBJ2-3	-	TRBV18	TGTGCCAGCTCAGCCACAGATACGCAGTATTTT	CASSATDTQYF
-	TRBJ1-5	TRBD1	TRBV7-9	TGTGCCAGCAGCCCCGGGACAGGGGACCAGCCCCAGCATTTT	CASSPGTGDQPQHF
once	TRBJ1-2	TRBD1	TRBV18	TGTGCCAGCTCACCTACGACAGGGGAAGGCTACACCTTC	CASSPTTGEGYTF
-	TRBJ2-7	-	TRBV18	TGTGCCAGCTCCCCCTCCGGGACTTACGAGCAGTACTTC	CASSPSGTYEQYF
-	TRBJ1-3	-	TRBV19	TGTGCCAGTAGTGGATCGACAGGCGGGCAAAGAAACACCATATATTTT	CASSGSTGGQRNTIYF
-	TRBJ2-5	-	TRBV10-3	TGTGCCATCAGTGAGTCGAGGCCGAGGGGGGCCCAAGAGACCCAGTACTTC	CAISESRPRGAQETQYF
-	TRBJ2-7	-	TRBV28	TGTGCCAGCAGTTCGGGGATTTACGAGCAGTACTTC	CASSSGIYEQYF
-	TRBJ1-1	-	TRBV3-1/TRBV3-2	TGTGCCACAGGGTGGGGGAACACTGAAGCTTTCTTT	CATGWGNTEAFF
-	TRBJ2-1	TRBD1	TRBV6-1	TGTGCCAGCAGTGAGGCACAGGGGTTCGGCAATGAGCAGTTCTTC	CASSEAQGFGNEQFF
-	TRBJ1-2	-	TRBV11-2	TGTGCCAGCAGCTCAGGACCCTATGGCTACACCTTC	CASSSGPYGYTF
-	TRBJ2-7	TRBD1	TRBV7-3	TGTGCCAGCAGCTGGGACAGGGGCTACGAGCAGTACTTC	CASSWDRGYEQYF
-	TRBJ1-3	-	TRBV9	TGTGCCAGCAGCGTAGAGGCAACGGGAAACACCATATATTTT	CASSVEATGNTIYF
-	TRBJ1-5	TRBD1	TRBV19	TGTGCCAGTAGTATAGGGACAGGGGGCGGTTGGAGCAATCAGCCCCAGCATTTT	CASSIGTGGGWSNQPQHF
-	TRBJ2-7	TRBD2	TRBV6-5	TGTGCCAGCAGGCAACTAGCGGGGGGGCACTACGAGCAGTACTTC	CASRQLAGGHYEQYF
-	TRBJ1-2	-	TRBV5-4	TGTGCCAGCAGCTTGCAGGCACACTATGGCTACACCTTC	CASSLQAHYGYTF
-	TRBJ1-3	-	TRBV14	TGTGCCAGCAGCCAACGCGTCTCTGGAAACACCATATATTTT	CASSQRVSGNTIYF
-	TRBJ1-1	-	TRBV6-5	TGTGCCAGCAGTCGGTGGCTGAACACTGAAGCCTTCTTT	CASSRWLNTEAFF
-	TRBJ2-1	TRBD2	TRBV4-1	TGCGCCAGCAGCCAGAGCGGGGGACCCAATGAGCAGTTCTTC	CASSQSGGPNEQFF
few	TRBJ2-2	-	TRBV29-1	TGCAGCGTTGGTCAGAACACCGGGGAGCTGTTTTTT	CSVGQNTGELFF
-	TRBJ2-5	TRBD2	TRBV28	TGTGCCAGCAGTTTCCTAGCGGGAGGGAGGCGGCAAGAGACCCAGTACTTC	CASSFLAGGRRQETQYF
-	TRBJ1-4	TRBD1	TRBV18	TGTGCCAGCTCACCGGACAGGAATGAAAAACTGTTTTTT	CASSPDRNEKLFF
-	TRBJ2-3	-	TRBV6-5	TGTGCCAGCACTCCGGGACACAGCACAGATACGCAGTATTTT	CASTPGHSTDTQYF
-	TRBJ1-3	-	TRBV27	TGTGCCAGCAGTTTAGGTGGTGTTGGAAACACCATATATTTT	CASSLGGVGNTIYF
-	TRBJ2-3	TRBD2	TRBV28	TGTGCCAGCAGTTTCGCGGGAGGGCCAAGCACAGATACGCAGTATTTT	CASSFAGGPSTDTQYF
-	TRBJ2-7	TRBD2	TRBV6-2/TRBV6-3	TGTGCCAGCAGTTACTTGTCTAGCGGGAAAGGGGAGCAGTACTTC	CASSYLSSGKGEQYF
once	TRBJ1-5	-	TRBV7-2	TGTGCCAGCAGCTCCGATACGACAAGTAGCAATCAGCCCCAGCATTTT	CASSSDTTSSNQPQHF
-	TRBJ1-3	TRBD1	TRBV28	TGTGCCAGCAGTTCACCCGGGACAGGGGGCGCAAGCGGAAACACCATATATTTT	CASSSPGTGGASGNTIYF
-	TRBJ2-3	TRBD1	TRBV14	TGTGCCAGCAGCCAAGATACAGGGGTAGGAACAGATACGCAGTATTTT	CASSQDTGVGTDTQYF
-	TRBJ2-7	TRBD1	TRBV11-2	TGTGCCAGCAGGGGACAGGGGGCCTACGAGCAGTACTTC	CASRGQGAYEQYF
-	TRBJ1-1	TRBD1	TRBV7-6	TGTGCCAGCAGCTTAAGACCAGGGGGCACTGAAGCTTTCTTT	CASSLRPGGTEAFF
-	TRBJ2-7	TRBD2	TRBV27	TGTGCCAGCACCCGCGGGGGGGCCTACGAGCAGTACTTC	CASTRGGAYEQYF
-	TRBJ2-3	-	TRBV3-1/TRBV3-2	TGTGCCAGCAGCCAAGACAGGGAGGGCACAGATACGCAGTATTTT	CASSQDREGTDTQYF
-	TRBJ2-3	TRBD1	TRBV4-3	TGCGCCAGCAGCCAATGTGGGACAGGGGGCGCCTGCCCCCACACAGATACGCAGTATTTT	CASSQCGTGGACPHTDTQYF
-	TRBJ2-1	-	TRBV5-6	TGTGCCAGCAGCTTGAGTTTGCTAGCGACCAATGAGCAGTTCTTC	CASSLSLLATNEQFF
-	TRBJ1-1	TRBD1	TRBV28	TGTGCCAGCAGTACCCGCAGGGGGCACACTGAAGCTTTCTTT	CASSTRRGHTEAFF